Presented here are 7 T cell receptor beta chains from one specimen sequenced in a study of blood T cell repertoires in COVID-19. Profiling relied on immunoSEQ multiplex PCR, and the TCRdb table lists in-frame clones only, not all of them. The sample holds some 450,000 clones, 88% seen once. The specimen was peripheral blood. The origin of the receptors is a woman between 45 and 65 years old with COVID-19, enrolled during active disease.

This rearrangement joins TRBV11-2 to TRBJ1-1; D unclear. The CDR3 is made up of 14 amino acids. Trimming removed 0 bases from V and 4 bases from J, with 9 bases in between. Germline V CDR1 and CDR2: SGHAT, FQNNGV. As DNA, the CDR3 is TGTGCCAGCAGCTTAGACGGGGATCCCACTGAAGCTTTCTTT. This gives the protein CASSLDGDPTEAFF.

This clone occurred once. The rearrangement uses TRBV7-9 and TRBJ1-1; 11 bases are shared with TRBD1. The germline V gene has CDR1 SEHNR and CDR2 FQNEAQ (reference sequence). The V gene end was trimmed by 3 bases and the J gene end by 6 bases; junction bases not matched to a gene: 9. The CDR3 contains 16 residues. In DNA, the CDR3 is TGTGCCAGCAGCTTCCCCGGACAGGGGGCTCGGGCTGAAGCTTTCTTT. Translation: CASSFPGQGARAEAFF.

The CDR3 is CASSVPGQGGPGELFF. The CDR3 region has the DNA TGTGCCAGCAGCGTCCCGGGACAGGGGGGTCCCGGGGAGCTGTTTTTT. V is TRBV9 and J is TRBJ2-2, with 11 nucleotides matching TRBD1. Germline V gives CDR1 SGDLS, CDR2 YYNGEE. There are 16 residues in the CDR3. The V segment lost 2 bases and the J segment 6 bases; nucleotides outside the gene matches: 6.

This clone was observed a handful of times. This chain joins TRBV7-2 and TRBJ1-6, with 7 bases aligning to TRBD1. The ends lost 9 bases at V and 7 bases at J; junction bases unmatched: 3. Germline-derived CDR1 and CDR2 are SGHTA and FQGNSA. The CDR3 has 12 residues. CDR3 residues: CASTGANSPLHF. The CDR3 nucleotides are TGTGCCAGTACAGGGGCCAATTCACCCCTCCACTTT.

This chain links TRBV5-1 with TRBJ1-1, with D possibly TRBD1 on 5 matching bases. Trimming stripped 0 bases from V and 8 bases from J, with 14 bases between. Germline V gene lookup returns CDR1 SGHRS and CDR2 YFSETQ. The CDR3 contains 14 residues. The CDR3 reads CASSLEYRSGEAFF. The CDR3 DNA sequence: TGCGCCAGCAGCTTGGAGTACAGGTCCGGGGAAGCTTTCTTT.

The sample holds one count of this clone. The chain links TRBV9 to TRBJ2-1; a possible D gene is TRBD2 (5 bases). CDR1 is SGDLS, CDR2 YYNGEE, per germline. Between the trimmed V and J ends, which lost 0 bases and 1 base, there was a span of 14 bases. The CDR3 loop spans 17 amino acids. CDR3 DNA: TGTGCCAGCAGCGTAGGACTCAGCGGTCTGTCCTACAATGAGCAGTTCTTC. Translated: CASSVGLSGLSYNEQFF. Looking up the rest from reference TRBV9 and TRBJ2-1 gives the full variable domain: DSGVTQTPKHLITATGQRVTLRCSPRSGDLSVYWYQQSLDQGLQFLIQYYNGEERAKGNILERFSAQQFPDLHSELNLSSLELGDSALYFCASSVGLSGLSYNEQFFGPGTRLTVL.

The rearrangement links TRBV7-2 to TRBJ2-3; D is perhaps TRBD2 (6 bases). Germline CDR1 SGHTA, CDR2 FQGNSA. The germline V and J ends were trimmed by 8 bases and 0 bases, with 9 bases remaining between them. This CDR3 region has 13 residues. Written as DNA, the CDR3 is TGTGCCAGCGGCGGGACTAGCACAGATACGCAGTATTTT. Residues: CASGGTSTDTQYF. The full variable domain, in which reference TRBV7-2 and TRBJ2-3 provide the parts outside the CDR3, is GAGVSQSPSNKVTEKGKDVELRCDPISGHTALYWYRQSLGQGLEFLIYFQGNSAPDKSGLPSDRFSAERTGGSVSTLTIQRTQQEDSAVYLCASGGTSTDTQYFGPGTRLTVL.